The subject of this entry is one T cell receptor beta chain. What it recognizes is unknown. This sample is part of a study of shared clonotypes between healthy human individuals. Study information: The cohort had two women and a few men, ages 18 to 49. Overall study results and limits: The represented genetic and exposure-history diversity was limited by the small number of donors.

The CDR3 covers 18 residues. Germline CDR1 and CDR2: SGDLS and YYNGEE. V shed 5 bases and J 4 bases; nucleotides not matched to a gene: 15. Produced via immunoSEQ multiplex PCR; TCRdb's table is partial and in-frame only. The sample gives approximately 2,200,000 clones, 85% to 95% of which show up once; under 2% is in the top ten. Naive CD8 cells lacked CD45RO and underwent positive selection for CCR7, leaving out terminally differentiated effector memory CD45RA+ cells. Sequenced input: naive CD8+ T cells from PBMCs. This clonotype was sampled from a man younger than 30 in good health. Some clones in this sample may be carry-over from other donors' samples. The chain links TRBV9 to TRBJ2-2; 9 bases match TRBD1. In nucleotides, the CDR3 is TGTGCCAGCAGTTCGTGGGACAGGGTAGGAGGTGGCACCGGGGAGCTGTTTTTT. Translated: CASSSWDRVGGGTGELFF.